The entry below describes one TCR beta chain. The sample comes from a study of blood T cell repertoires in COVID-19. Trimming shortened V by 0 bases and J by 4 bases, and 9 bases separated the two germline ends. The V gene's germline CDR1 is KGHSH and CDR2 LQKENI. The CDR3 extends over 14 amino acids. The method was immunoSEQ multiplex PCR; TCRdb's version includes in-frame clones alone and lacks a portion of them. The sample records about 230,000 clones, 83% being singletons. The rearrangement uses TRBV18 and TRBJ1-2, with D perhaps TRBD1 (5 bases). This TCR came from a woman between 65 and 79 years old with active or convalescent COVID-19. The sample was peripheral blood. CDR3 loop: CASSPPRDSYGYTF. CDR3 nucleotide sequence: TGTGCCAGCTCACCACCGAGAGACAGCTATGGCTACACCTTC.